The 9 T cell receptor beta chains reported below all come from one sample, sequenced in a study of beta chain features in type 1 diabetes. cDNA synthesis used the whole RNA isolate, giving expressed TCRB sequences. Sequencing was performed with immunoSEQ multiplex PCR; in TCRdb, only in-frame clones are kept and a portion is missing. Here the sample spans 200,000 to 250,000 clones, 11% being singletons. Source material: central memory CD4+ T cells from blood. These receptors originate from a man younger than 35 in good health.

This clone was recorded many times. The chain carries TRBV30 and TRBJ2-1; D remains ambiguous. Germline values: CDR1 GTSNPN, CDR2 SVGIG (reference sequence). This CDR3 is built from 11 residues. Between the trimmed V and J ends, which lost 1 base and 8 bases, there was a span of 6 bases. CDR3 sequence (DNA): TGTGCCTGGAGTGCTTTATATGAGCAGTTCTTC. The encoded protein is CAWSALYEQFF.

The gene calls are TRBV5-1 and TRBJ2-1; TRBD2 matches 11 bases. CDR3 length: 15 residues. The germline V gene encodes CDR1 SGHRS and CDR2 YFSETQ. V lost 2 bases, J lost 9 bases, and 7 bases stayed unmatched. The CDR3 loop reads CASSFGTSGASEQFF. The CDR3 DNA follows: TGCGCCAGCAGCTTCGGGACTAGCGGTGCGAGTGAGCAGTTCTTC. The full variable domain, its missing parts supplied by reference TRBV5-1 and TRBJ2-1, is KAGVTQTPRYLIKTRGQQVTLSCSPISGHRSVSWYQQTPGQGLQFLFEYFSETQRNKGNFPGRFSGRQFSNSRSEMNVSTLELGDSALYLCASSFGTSGASEQFFGPGTRLTVL.

The CDR3 coding sequence is TGTGCCAGCAGCTTTTTAGGGACCCCTAGCATCCGCACGCAGTATTTT. It codes for CASSFLGTPSIRTQYF. The rearrangement links TRBV11-2 to TRBJ2-3, with D possibly being TRBD1 or TRBD2 (5 bases each). The germline CDR1 and CDR2 sequences are SGHAT and FQNNGV. The CDR3 contains 16 residues. Trimming removed 3 bases from V and 9 bases from J, with 22 bases in between.

The V call is TRBV19, the J call TRBJ2-2, with D perhaps TRBD2 (7 bases). Germline CDR1 and CDR2: LNHDA and SQIVND (reference sequence). Deletions cut 7 bases from V and 6 bases from J, with 21 bases between. The CDR3 totals 16 residues. The CDR3: CASTPTGGAAAGELFF. CDR3 bases: TGTGCCAGTACCCCAACGGGGGGCGCCGCTGCCGGGGAGCTGTTTTTT.

This clone was detected only a few times. This chain links TRBV20-1 with TRBJ1-1; D remains ambiguous. Germline-derived CDR1 and CDR2 are DFQATT and SNEGSKA (reference sequence). The CDR3 spans 11 residues. Trimming stripped 0 bases from V and 10 bases from J, with 9 bases between. The CDR3 region has the DNA TGCAGTGCTAGAGATGGCCGGGGAGCTTTCTTT. Protein: CSARDGRGAFF.

This clone was seen a handful of times. The chain joins TRBV14 to TRBJ1-1; TRBD1 matches 8 bases. The trim removed 7 bases at V and 3 bases at J, leaving 1 base unmatched. Per germline, CDR1 SGHDN and CDR2 FVKESK. This CDR3 has 12 residues. The CDR3 loop reads CASTTGDTEAFF. DNA for the CDR3: TGTGCCAGCACGACAGGGGACACTGAAGCTTTCTTT.

This clone was counted ten times or more. The chain has TRBV27 and TRBJ2-7; unclear D gene. CDR1 and CDR2 (germline): MNHEY, SMNVEV (reference sequence). V lost 6 bases and J lost 4, with 16 bases in between. The CDR3 runs to 14 residues. This chain's CDR3 is CASSSSWAAYEQYF. In DNA, the CDR3 is TGTGCCAGCAGCAGTTCTTGGGCGGCGTACGAGCAGTACTTC.

This clone occurred a few times. A single base is all that separates this from a far larger clone, so a read error is likely. The chain uses TRBV11-2 and TRBJ2-5; no clear D. CDR1 and CDR2 from the germline V gene are SGHAT and FQNNGV. This CDR3 is built from 12 residues. V shed 0 bases and J shed 1 base, with 0 bases lying between them. The CDR3 protein is CASSLDQETQYF. CDR3 DNA: TGTGCCAGCAGCTTAGACCAAGAGACCCAGTACTTC.

The genes are TRBV7-9 and TRBJ2-6, with D hard to call. The ends were cut back, 3 bases at V and 0 bases at J, with 6 bases in the middle. The CDR3 runs 15 residues. Germline loops: CDR1 SEHNR, CDR2 FQNEAQ (reference sequence). CDR3 residues: CASSLWVSGANVLTF. CDR3 DNA: TGTGCCAGCAGCTTGTGGGTCTCTGGGGCCAACGTCCTGACTTTC. The variable domain in full, completed from reference TRBV7-9 and TRBJ2-6, reads DTGVSQNPRHKITKRGQNVTFRCDPISEHNRLYWYRQTLGQGPEFLTYFQNEAQLEKSRLLSDRFSAERPKGSFSTLEIQRTEQGDSAMYLCASSLWVSGANVLTFGAGSRLTVL.